The sequence of this TCR beta chain was determined in a study of shared clonotypes between healthy human individuals. Details on this clone: Its antigen is undetermined.

Clones were sequenced by immunoSEQ multiplex PCR, and TCRdb holds only the in-frame ones, with some missing. The repertoire includes roughly 2,300,000 clones, 85% to 95% of them detected once, and 0.37% sits in the top ten. The CDR3 sequence is 16 residues long. V lost 3 bases to trimming and J lost 1 base, with 13 bases between them. Germline CDR1 SGHTA, CDR2 FQGNSA. Study results and limitations: The study generally estimated greater richness for naive than memory subsets. The sampled material consisted only of blood, and tissue repertoires are likely to differ.

The chain has TRBV7-2 and TRBJ2-1, with a tentative D call TRBD2 (5 bases). Material: naive CD4+ T cells from PBMCs. The subset denotes: CD45RA+ positively selected. This sequence originates from a man aged 18-30 years in good health. Some clones in this sample may be carry-over from other donors' samples. The CDR3 coding sequence is TGTGCCAGCAGCTTCGTAGCGCTTGGGTCCTACAATGAGCAGTTCTTC. Translation gives CASSFVALGSYNEQFF. Together with reference TRBV7-2 and TRBJ2-1, the CDR3 gives the full variable domain: GAGVSQSPSNKVTEKGKDVELRCDPISGHTALYWYRQSLGQGLEFLIYFQGNSAPDKSGLPSDRFSAERTGGSVSTLTIQRTQQEDSAVYLCASSFVALGSYNEQFFGPGTRLTVL.